This TCR beta chain was identified in a study of cytomegalovirus exposure and HLA in healthy donors. Study-wide findings and caveats: The study recorded 160 or so TCR beta chains that were cytomegalovirus-associated.

Germline V gene sequence: CDR1 SQVTM, CDR2 ANQGSEA. The CDR3 sequence is 12 residues long. Trimming shortened V by 5 bases and J by 4 bases, and 11 bases separated the two germline ends. In the PCR, 60 Vbeta and 13 Jbeta primers were used. Here immunoSEQ multiplex PCR was the method, and the copy in TCRdb shows in-frame clones only, minus some. The sample consists of over 100,000 clones, around 72% of them appearing once. In regard to this clone: Its antigen is still unknown.

Sequencing was carried out using PBMCs. The receptor comes from a man aged 45 to 65 in good health and CMV-seropositive. The rearrangement links TRBV29-1 to TRBJ2-5; D perhaps matches TRBD1 (5 bases). The CDR3 nucleotides read TGCAGCGTTACAGGAGCGTCAGAGACCCAGTACTTC. This translates into CSVTGASETQYF.